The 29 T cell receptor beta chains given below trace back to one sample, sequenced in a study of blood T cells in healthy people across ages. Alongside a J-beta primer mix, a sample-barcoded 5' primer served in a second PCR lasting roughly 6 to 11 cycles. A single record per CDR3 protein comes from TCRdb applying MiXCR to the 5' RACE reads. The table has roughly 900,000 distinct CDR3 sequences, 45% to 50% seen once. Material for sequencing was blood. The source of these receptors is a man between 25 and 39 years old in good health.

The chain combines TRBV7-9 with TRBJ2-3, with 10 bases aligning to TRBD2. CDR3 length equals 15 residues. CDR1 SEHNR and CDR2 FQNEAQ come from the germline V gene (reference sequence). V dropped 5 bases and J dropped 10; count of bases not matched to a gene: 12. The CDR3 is CASSPGTSVVIAQYF. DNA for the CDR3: TGTGCCAGCAGCCCCGGGACTAGCGTTGTGATAGCGCAGTATTTT.

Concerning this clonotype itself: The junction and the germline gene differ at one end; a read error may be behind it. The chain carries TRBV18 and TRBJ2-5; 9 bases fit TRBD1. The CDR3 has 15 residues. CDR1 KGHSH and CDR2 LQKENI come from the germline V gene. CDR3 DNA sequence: TGTGCCGGCTCACCAGGGACAGGGACTCAAGAGACCCAGTACTTC. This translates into CAGSPGTGTQETQYF. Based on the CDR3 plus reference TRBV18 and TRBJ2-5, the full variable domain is NAGVMQNPRHLVRRRGQEARLRCSPMKGHSHVYWYRQLPEEGLKFMVYLQKENIIDESGMPKERFSAEFPKEGPSILRIQQVVRGDSAAYFCAGSPGTGTQETQYFGPGTRLLVL.

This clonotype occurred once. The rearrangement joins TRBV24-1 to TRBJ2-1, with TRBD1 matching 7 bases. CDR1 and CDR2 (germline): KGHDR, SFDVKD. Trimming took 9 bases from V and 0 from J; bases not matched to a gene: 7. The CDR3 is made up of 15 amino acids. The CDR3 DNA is TGTGCCACCCAGCCAGGGGGTAGCTCCTACAATGAGCAGTTCTTC. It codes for CATQPGGSSYNEQFF.

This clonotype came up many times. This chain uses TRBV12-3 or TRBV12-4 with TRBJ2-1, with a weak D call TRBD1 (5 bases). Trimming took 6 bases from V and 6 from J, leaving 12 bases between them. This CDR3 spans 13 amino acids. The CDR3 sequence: CASRPRAVNEQFF. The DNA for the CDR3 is TGTGCCAGCAGACCCAGGGCGGTCAATGAGCAGTTCTTC.

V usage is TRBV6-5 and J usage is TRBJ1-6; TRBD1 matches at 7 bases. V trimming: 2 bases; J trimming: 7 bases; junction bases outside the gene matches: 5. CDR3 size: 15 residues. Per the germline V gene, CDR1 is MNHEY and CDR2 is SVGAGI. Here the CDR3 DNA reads TGTGCCAGCAGTTACGAGGGGGCAAGGAATTCACCCCTCCACTTT. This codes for CASSYEGARNSPLHF.

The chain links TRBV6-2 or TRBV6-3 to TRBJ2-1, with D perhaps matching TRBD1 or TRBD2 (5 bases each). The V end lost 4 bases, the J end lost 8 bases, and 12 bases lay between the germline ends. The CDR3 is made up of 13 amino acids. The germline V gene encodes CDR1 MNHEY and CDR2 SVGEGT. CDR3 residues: CASSSGTKDEQFF. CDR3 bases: TGTGCCAGCAGTTCCGGGACGAAGGATGAGCAGTTCTTC.

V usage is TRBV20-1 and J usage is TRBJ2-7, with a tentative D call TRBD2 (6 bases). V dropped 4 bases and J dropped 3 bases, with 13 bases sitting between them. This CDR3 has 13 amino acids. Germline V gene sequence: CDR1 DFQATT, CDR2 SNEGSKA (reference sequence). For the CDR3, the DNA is TGCAGTGCTACTGGCGGGGTGGACTACGAGCAGTACTTC. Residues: CSATGGVDYEQYF.

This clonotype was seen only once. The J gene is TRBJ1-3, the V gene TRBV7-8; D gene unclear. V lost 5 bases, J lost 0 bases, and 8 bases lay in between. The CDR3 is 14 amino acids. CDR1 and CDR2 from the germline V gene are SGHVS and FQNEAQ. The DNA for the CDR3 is TGTGCCAGCAGCCCACGTACCTCTGGAAACACCATATATTTT. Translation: CASSPRTSGNTIYF.

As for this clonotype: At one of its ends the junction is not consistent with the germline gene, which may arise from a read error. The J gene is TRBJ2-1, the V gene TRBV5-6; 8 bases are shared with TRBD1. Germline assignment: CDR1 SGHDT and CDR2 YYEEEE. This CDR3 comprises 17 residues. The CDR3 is CASSLSLMDRAYNGQFF. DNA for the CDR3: TGTGCCAGCAGCTTGAGTTTGATGGACAGGGCCTACAATGGGCAGTTCTTC.

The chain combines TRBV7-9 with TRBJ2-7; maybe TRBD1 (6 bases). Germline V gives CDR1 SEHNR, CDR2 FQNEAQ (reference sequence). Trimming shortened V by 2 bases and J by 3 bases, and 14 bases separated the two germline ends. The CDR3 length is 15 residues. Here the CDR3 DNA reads TGTGCCAGCAGCTTAAATCGGGACAAGGTCTACGAGCAGTACTTC. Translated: CASSLNRDKVYEQYF.

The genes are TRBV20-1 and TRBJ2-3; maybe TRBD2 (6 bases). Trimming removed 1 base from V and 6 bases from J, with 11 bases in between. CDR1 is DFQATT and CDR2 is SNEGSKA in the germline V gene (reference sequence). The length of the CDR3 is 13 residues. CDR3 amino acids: CSARVEGPDTQYF. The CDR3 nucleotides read TGCAGTGCTAGAGTGGAGGGTCCGGATACGCAGTATTTT.

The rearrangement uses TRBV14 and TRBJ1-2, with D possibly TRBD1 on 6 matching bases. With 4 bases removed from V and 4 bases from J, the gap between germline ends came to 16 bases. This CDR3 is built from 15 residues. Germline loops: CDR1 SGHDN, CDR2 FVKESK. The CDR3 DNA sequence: TGTGCCAGCAGCCTCTACGCACAGGGAACCTATGGCTACACCTTC. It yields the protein CASSLYAQGTYGYTF.

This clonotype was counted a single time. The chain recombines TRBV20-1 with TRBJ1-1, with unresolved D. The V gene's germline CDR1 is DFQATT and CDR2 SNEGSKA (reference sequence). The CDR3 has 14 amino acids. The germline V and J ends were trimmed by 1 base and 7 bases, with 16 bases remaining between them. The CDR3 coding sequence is TGCAGTGCTAGAGGCGCAGCTGGCTCCTTTGAAGCTTTCTTT. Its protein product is CSARGAAGSFEAFF.

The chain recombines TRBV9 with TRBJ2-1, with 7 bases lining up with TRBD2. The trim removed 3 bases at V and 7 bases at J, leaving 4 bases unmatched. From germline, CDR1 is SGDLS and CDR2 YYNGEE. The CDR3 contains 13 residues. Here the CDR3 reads CASSDSGRNEQFF. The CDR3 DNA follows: TGTGCCAGCAGCGATAGCGGGCGGAATGAGCAGTTCTTC.

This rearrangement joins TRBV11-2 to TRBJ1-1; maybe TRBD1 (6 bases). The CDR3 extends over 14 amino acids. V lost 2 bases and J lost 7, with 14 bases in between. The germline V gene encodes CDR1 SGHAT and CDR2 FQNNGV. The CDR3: CASSLYWGQDEAFF. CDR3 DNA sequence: TGTGCCAGCAGCTTATATTGGGGGCAGGATGAAGCTTTCTTT.

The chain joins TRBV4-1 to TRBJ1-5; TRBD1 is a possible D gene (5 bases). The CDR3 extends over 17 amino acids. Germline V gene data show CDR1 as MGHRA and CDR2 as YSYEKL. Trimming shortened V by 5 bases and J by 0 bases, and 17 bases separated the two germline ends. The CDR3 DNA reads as TGCGCCAGCAGCTTAGAGAGACAGCCCCCTAGCAATCAGCCCCAGCATTTT. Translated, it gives CASSLERQPPSNQPQHF.

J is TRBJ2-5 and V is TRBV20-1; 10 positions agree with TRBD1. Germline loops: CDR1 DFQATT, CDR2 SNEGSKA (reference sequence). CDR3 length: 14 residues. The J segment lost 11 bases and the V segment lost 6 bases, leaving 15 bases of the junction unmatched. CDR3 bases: TGCAGTGCGAAAGGGACAGGGGAAGCGGGTGAGCAGTACTTC. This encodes CSAKGTGEAGEQYF.

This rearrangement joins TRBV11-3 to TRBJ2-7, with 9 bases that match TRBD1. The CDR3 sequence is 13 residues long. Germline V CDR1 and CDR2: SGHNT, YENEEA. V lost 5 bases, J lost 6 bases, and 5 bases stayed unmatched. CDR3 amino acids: CASSERTGVEQYF. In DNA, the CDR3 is TGTGCCAGCAGCGAAAGGACAGGGGTCGAGCAGTACTTC.

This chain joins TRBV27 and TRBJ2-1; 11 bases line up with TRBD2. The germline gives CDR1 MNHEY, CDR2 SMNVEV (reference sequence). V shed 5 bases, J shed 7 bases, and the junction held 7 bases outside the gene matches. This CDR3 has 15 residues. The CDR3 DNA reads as TGTGCCAGCAGTCTTAGCGGGGGGGTCTGGAATGAGCAGTTCTTC. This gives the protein CASSLSGGVWNEQFF.

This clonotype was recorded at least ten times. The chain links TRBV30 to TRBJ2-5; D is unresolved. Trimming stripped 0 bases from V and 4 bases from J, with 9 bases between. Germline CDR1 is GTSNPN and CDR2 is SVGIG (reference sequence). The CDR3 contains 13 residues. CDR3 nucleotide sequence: TGTGCCTGGAGTGTAAATTCAGGAGAGACCCAGTACTTC. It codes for CAWSVNSGETQYF.

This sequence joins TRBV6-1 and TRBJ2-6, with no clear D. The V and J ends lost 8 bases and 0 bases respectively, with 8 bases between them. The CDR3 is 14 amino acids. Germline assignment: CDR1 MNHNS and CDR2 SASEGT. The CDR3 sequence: CASRPGSGANVLTF. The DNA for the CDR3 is TGTGCCAGCCGACCCGGCTCTGGGGCCAACGTCCTGACTTTC.

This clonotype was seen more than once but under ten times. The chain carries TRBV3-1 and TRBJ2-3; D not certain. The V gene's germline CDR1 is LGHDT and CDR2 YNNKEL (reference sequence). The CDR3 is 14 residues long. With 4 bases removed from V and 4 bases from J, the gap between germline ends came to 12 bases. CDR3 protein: CASSLYGSSDTQYF. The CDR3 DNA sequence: TGTGCCAGCAGCCTCTACGGGTCCTCAGATACGCAGTATTTT.

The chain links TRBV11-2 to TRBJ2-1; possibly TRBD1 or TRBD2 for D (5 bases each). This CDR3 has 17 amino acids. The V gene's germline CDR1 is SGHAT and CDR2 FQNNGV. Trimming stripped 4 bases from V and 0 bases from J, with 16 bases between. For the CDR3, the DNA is TGTGCCAGCAGCTCCCGGATGAGGGGTAGCTCCTACAATGAGCAGTTCTTC. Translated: CASSSRMRGSSYNEQFF.

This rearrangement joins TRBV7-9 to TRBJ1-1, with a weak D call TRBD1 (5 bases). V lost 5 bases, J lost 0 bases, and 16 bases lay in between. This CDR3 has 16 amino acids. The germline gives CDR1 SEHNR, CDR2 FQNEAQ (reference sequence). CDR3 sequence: CASSPVGAGMNTEAFF. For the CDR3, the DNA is TGTGCCAGCAGCCCAGTTGGGGCGGGGATGAACACTGAAGCTTTCTTT.

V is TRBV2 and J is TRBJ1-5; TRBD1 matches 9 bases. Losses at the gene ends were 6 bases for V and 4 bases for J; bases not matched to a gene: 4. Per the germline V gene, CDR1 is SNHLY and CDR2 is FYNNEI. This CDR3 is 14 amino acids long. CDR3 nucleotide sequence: TGTGCCAGCAGACAGGGGGCCGGGAATCAGCCCCAGCATTTT. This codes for CASRQGAGNQPQHF.

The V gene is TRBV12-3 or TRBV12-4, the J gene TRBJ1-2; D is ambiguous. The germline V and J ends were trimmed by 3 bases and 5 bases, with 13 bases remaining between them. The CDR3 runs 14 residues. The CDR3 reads CASSLAELGYGYTF. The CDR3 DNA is TGTGCCAGCAGTTTGGCGGAGCTAGGATATGGCTACACCTTC.

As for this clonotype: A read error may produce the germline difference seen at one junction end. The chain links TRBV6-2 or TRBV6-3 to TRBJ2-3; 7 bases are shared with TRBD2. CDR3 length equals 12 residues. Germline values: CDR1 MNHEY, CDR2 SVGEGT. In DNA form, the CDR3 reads TGTGCCACCACGACTAGCACAGGTACGCAGTATTTT. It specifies CATTTSTGTQYF.

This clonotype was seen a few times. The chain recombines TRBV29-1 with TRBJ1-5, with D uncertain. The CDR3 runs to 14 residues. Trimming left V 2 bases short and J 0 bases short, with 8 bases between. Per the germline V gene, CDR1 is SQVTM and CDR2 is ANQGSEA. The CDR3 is CSVELKGSNQPQHF. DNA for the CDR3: TGCAGCGTTGAATTAAAGGGTAGCAATCAGCCCCAGCATTTT.

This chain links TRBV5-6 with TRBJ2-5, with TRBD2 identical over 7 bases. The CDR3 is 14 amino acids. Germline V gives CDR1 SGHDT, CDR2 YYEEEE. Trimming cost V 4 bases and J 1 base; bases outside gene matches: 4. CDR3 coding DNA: TGTGCCAGCAGCAACAGCGGGGTCCAAGAGACCCAGTACTTC. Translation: CASSNSGVQETQYF. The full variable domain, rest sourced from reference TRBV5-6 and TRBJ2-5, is DAGVTQSPTHLIKTRGQQVTLRCSPKSGHDTVSWYQQALGQGPQFIFQYYEEEERQRGNFPDRFSGHQFPNYSSELNVNALLLGDSALYLCASSNSGVQETQYFGPGTRLLVL.